This T cell receptor (beta chain) was observed in a study of blood T cells in healthy people across ages. General observations from the study: The recorded TCR beta diversity per million T cells decreased in a roughly linear manner with age.

Germline V gene data show CDR1 as MDHEN and CDR2 as SYDVKM. This CDR3 has 15 residues. Worth noting for this clonotype: Its antigen is not known.

A second 7 to 11 cycle PCR used barcoded and J-beta primers. Carrying 12 random nucleotides, a template-switch adaptor labeled each individual cDNA molecule. Via MiXCR, TCRdb re-called the 5' RACE reads, giving one row per CDR3 protein. In the table there are about 720,000 distinct CDR3 sequences, roughly 25% of which are singletons. This sample was also put to use in a study of T cells of mothers and their children.

Material for sequencing was blood. The receptor was derived from a boy between 5 and 17 years old in good health. This chain links TRBV28 with TRBJ2-5; TRBD2 matches 10 bases. The J call may be wrong; the DNA end is better matched by TRBJ2-1. Here the CDR3 reads CASSSTAGGPNEQFF. The CDR3 DNA is TGTGCCAGCAGTTCCACAGCGGGAGGGCCTAATGAGCAGTTCTTC.